The rows below give T cell receptor beta chains drawn from one sample of a study of response to subunit inactivated influenza vaccine. TCRdb ran MiXCR on the RT-PCR reads and lists one entry per CDR3 protein. The sample includes about 780,000 distinct CDR3 sequences, 18% of them seen just once. This material consisted of PBMCs from blood, taken 4 to 6 days after vaccination. These receptor sequences come from a man aged 45 to 65 who received an inactivated influenza vaccine. Each CDR3 is given with its conserved first and last residue. The D gene is left open where the match is weak. Some rows mark clone size as missing; the rest say once, few, many or name a class of expanded clone.

V,J,D,size,DNA,CDR3
TRBV20-1,TRBJ2-7,-,-,TGCAGTGCTAGAGGCCCATTACCGGGACACTACGAGCAGTACTTC,CSARGPLPGHYEQYF
TRBV20-1,TRBJ2-7,TRBD2,few,TGCAGTGCTACCGAGGTAGCGGGGACCTGGTTGGAGCAGTACTTC,CSATEVAGTWLEQYF
TRBV3-1,TRBJ2-6,TRBD1,-,TGTGCCAGCCAACAGGGGGTGGGGGCCAACGTCCTGACTTTC,CASQQGVGANVLTF
TRBV5-1,TRBJ1-1,-,-,TGCGCCAGCAGACCAGACGGCATAAACACTGAAGCTTTCTTT,CASRPDGINTEAFF
TRBV4-2,TRBJ1-2,-,few,TGTGCCAGCAGCCAGGCAAAGGATGGCTACACCTTC,CASSQAKDGYTF
TRBV9,TRBJ2-7,-,few,TGTGCCAGCAGCGTTTCAGTCGGCGTCCACGAGCAGTACTTC,CASSVSVGVHEQYF
TRBV5-4,TRBJ2-7,TRBD2,-,TGTGCCAGCAGCTGGACTAGCGGGAGGGTCGCCTACGAGCAGTACTTC,CASSWTSGRVAYEQYF
TRBV20-1,TRBJ2-7,TRBD2,-,TGCAGTGCTAAACTAGCGGGGGGAGGCGAGCAGTACTTC,CSAKLAGGGEQYF
TRBV5-1,TRBJ2-3,TRBD2,-,TGCGCCAGCAGCTTTGGTAGCGGGAGAGCGGATACGCAGTATTTT,CASSFGSGRADTQYF
TRBV18,TRBJ1-4,-,-,TGTGCCAGCTCACCAAGGGAGACTTCAACTAATGAAAAACTGTTTTTT,CASSPRETSTNEKLFF
TRBV6-5,TRBJ2-3,-,few,TGTGCCAGCAGTTACGAGGGGTCGCCCCGCACAGATACGCAGTATTTT,CASSYEGSPRTDTQYF
TRBV6-2/TRBV6-3,TRBJ2-1,-,-,TGTGCCAGCAGTTACCGCGGAATAGGTGGGAATGAGCAGTTCTTC,CASSYRGIGGNEQFF
TRBV6-4,TRBJ2-1,-,few,TGTGCCAGCAGTGACTCATTTGAGATCAGCTCCTACAATGAGCAGTTCTTC,CASSDSFEISSYNEQFF
TRBV7-3,TRBJ2-2,-,few,TGTGCCAGCAGCTTATCGTTGGCCGGGGAGCTGTTTTTT,CASSLSLAGELFF
TRBV20-1,TRBJ2-7,TRBD2,many,TGCAGTGCTAGGGATGGGACTAGCGGGAGAAAAGAGCAGTACTTC,CSARDGTSGRKEQYF
TRBV4-3,TRBJ2-7,-,few,TGCGCCAGCAGCCAAGATGGCGGGAATGAGGAGCAGTACTTC,CASSQDGGNEEQYF
TRBV20-1,TRBJ1-2,TRBD1,few,TGCAGTGCTAGGCCGGGACAGCCGAACTATGGCTACACCTTC,CSARPGQPNYGYTF